This T cell receptor (beta chain) was observed in a study of T cell changes during pregnancy in multiple sclerosis. The length of the CDR3 is 12 residues. V lost 5 bases and J 4 bases, leaving 9 bases between the germline ends. The germline V gene encodes CDR1 SEHNR and CDR2 FQNEAQ (reference sequence). Sequenced by immunoSEQ multiplex PCR; TCRdb stores in-frame clones only, minus some. The table includes tens of thousands of clones, around nine tenths detected once. The sample consisted of CD8+ T cells from peripheral blood mononuclear cells, taken in the second trimester of pregnancy. The chain joins TRBV7-9 to TRBJ2-7; D is unclear. This sequence was found in a female donor in good health, enrolled as a control in a pregnancy study. The CDR3 sequence: CASSVQRYEQYF. In DNA, the CDR3 is TGTGCCAGCAGCGTACAGAGATACGAGCAGTACTTC.